The next 15 T cell receptor beta chains were all read from a single sample in a study of shared clonotypes between healthy human individuals. The protocol was immunoSEQ multiplex PCR, while the TCRdb copy is restricted to in-frame clones and leaves out a portion. The sample has some 1.5 million clones; roughly 96% are singletons. Sequencing was done on a sample of naive CD4+ T cells sorted from blood. Regarding subset: CD45RA+ positively selected. The origin of the receptors is a man aged 25 to 40 in good health.

J is TRBJ2-5 and V is TRBV7-9; perhaps TRBD2 as D (6 bases). Germline V gene sequence: CDR1 SEHNR, CDR2 FQNEAQ (reference sequence). The V end lost 5 bases, the J end lost 3 bases, and 16 bases lay between the germline ends. CDR3 length: 15 amino acids. CDR3 nucleotide sequence: TGTGCCAGCAGCCCCCTCAGGGAGGCCAAAGAGACCCAGTACTTC. Protein product: CASSPLREAKETQYF.

This clone was counted a single time. This chain joins TRBV6-1 and TRBJ1-2; unclear D gene. With 7 bases removed from V and 4 bases from J, the gap between germline ends came to 16 bases. Germline CDR1 reads MNHNS; CDR2 reads SASEGT. CDR3 length: 14 amino acids. CDR3 loop: CASNPYRAPYGYTF. CDR3 bases: TGTGCCAGCAACCCCTACAGAGCCCCCTATGGCTACACCTTC.

The CDR3 nucleotides are TGTGCCAGCAGCCTGAACCCTCTAAGCTCCTACAATGAGCAGTTCTTC. This codes for CASSLNPLSSYNEQFF. The V gene is TRBV9, the J gene TRBJ2-1; the D is unclear. Between the trimmed V and J ends, which lost 4 bases and 0 bases, there was a span of 14 bases. CDR1 is SGDLS and CDR2 is YYNGEE in the germline V gene. The CDR3 is 16 amino acids.

The rearrangement links TRBV28 to TRBJ1-2; TRBD1 agrees at 7 bases. V gave up 2 bases and J gave up 7 bases; unmatched junction bases: 4. Germline V gene data show CDR1 as MDHEN and CDR2 as SYDVKM. There are 13 residues in the CDR3. CDR3 sequence: CASSLIGGAGYTF. The CDR3 region has the DNA TGTGCCAGCAGTTTAATAGGGGGCGCTGGCTACACCTTC.

V gene TRBV5-4 combines with J gene TRBJ1-2; D gene unclear. Germline V gene lookup returns CDR1 SGHNT and CDR2 YYREEE (reference sequence). V lost 4 bases and J 4 bases, leaving 17 bases between the germline ends. The length of the CDR3 is 15 residues. DNA for the CDR3: TGTGCCAGCAGCGTCCGGGCAGGAAGTACCTATGGCTACACCTTC. It encodes CASSVRAGSTYGYTF.

On this clone: This CDR3 is also generated by other DNA sequences in the sample. The chain carries TRBV9 and TRBJ2-7, with 10 nucleotides matching TRBD2. The CDR3 covers 15 residues. With V trimmed by 2 bases and J by 2 bases, 4 bases remained unmatched. Germline V gene sequence: CDR1 SGDLS, CDR2 YYNGEE. CDR3 in amino acids: CASSVGAGGPYEQYF. The CDR3 DNA follows: TGTGCCAGCAGCGTGGGAGCGGGAGGGCCCTACGAGCAGTACTTC.

The gene calls are TRBV18 and TRBJ1-6; possible D gene TRBD1, 6 bases. V shed 2 bases and J shed 6 bases, with 11 bases lying between them. This CDR3 is 15 amino acids long. Germline V gene lookup returns CDR1 KGHSH and CDR2 LQKENI. The CDR3 sequence is CASSPSGAGNSPLHF. CDR3 bases: TGTGCCAGCTCACCATCGGGGGCCGGTAATTCACCCCTCCACTTT. Based on the CDR3 plus reference TRBV18 and TRBJ1-6, the full variable domain is NAGVMQNPRHLVRRRGQEARLRCSPMKGHSHVYWYRQLPEEGLKFMVYLQKENIIDESGMPKERFSAEFPKEGPSILRIQQVVRGDSAAYFCASSPSGAGNSPLHFGNGTRLTVT.

This clone was seen only a few times. The gene calls are TRBV11-3 and TRBJ2-7; 7 bases align to TRBD1. The CDR3 contains 13 residues. V lost 5 bases to trimming and J lost 2 bases; unmatched junction nucleotides: 3. Germline V lookup: CDR1 SGHNT, CDR2 YENEEA. In DNA, the CDR3 is TGTGCCAGCAGCCCCGGGACAGCCTACGAGCAGTACTTC. Its protein product is CASSPGTAYEQYF.

The chain uses TRBV18 and TRBJ1-2; D unresolved. The CDR3 is 11 residues long. The V end was cut by 5 bases, the J end by 6 bases, with 7 bases between. Germline CDR1 and CDR2: KGHSH and LQKENI. CDR3 sequence: CASSGPHGYTF. In DNA form, the CDR3 reads TGTGCCAGCTCAGGGCCCCATGGCTACACCTTC.

The chain has TRBV7-6 and TRBJ2-3; no clear D. Germline assignment: CDR1 SGHVS and CDR2 FNYEAQ. The CDR3 length is 11 residues. V lost 7 bases and J lost 4, with 6 bases in between. CDR3 region: CASNSADTQYF. The CDR3 DNA reads TGTGCCAGCAATAGTGCAGATACGCAGTATTTT.

The chain combines TRBV9 with TRBJ2-2; possibly TRBD2 for D (6 bases). Germline V lookup: CDR1 SGDLS, CDR2 YYNGEE. The V and J ends lost 2 bases and 7 bases respectively, with 15 bases between them. CDR3 length equals 15 residues. The CDR3, as DNA: TGTGCCAGCAGCGTCCTACGGGAGTTTGGCGGGGAGCTGTTTTTT. Protein sequence: CASSVLREFGGELFF.

About this clone: In the same sample, other DNA sequences code for this CDR3. The genes are TRBV7-3 and TRBJ1-1; D remains ambiguous. Trimming cost V 1 base and J 1 base, with 4 bases left between them. The germline CDR1 and CDR2 sequences are SGHTA and FQGTGA. This CDR3 has 13 amino acids. This chain's CDR3 is CASSLKQNTEAFF. CDR3 sequence (DNA): TGTGCCAGCAGCTTAAAGCAGAACACTGAAGCTTTCTTT.

CDR3 sequence reads: CASSPQGLLGAKNIQYF. The CDR3, as DNA: TGTGCCAGCAGCCCACAAGGACTACTCGGGGCCAAAAACATTCAGTACTTC. This rearrangement joins TRBV7-9 to TRBJ2-4; the D gene is possibly TRBD2 (6 bases). The CDR3 has 17 residues. Germline V gene lookup returns CDR1 SEHNR and CDR2 FQNEAQ (reference sequence). Deletions cut 5 bases from V and 1 base from J, with 18 bases between.

The gene calls are TRBV9 and TRBJ2-5; D tentatively fits TRBD1 or TRBD2 (5 bases each). With 4 bases removed from V and 3 bases from J, the gap between germline ends came to 13 bases. From germline, CDR1 is SGDLS and CDR2 YYNGEE. This CDR3 spans 14 amino acids. CDR3 sequence: CASSSRRGEETQYF. The DNA for the CDR3 is TGTGCCAGCAGCTCCAGACGAGGGGAAGAGACCCAGTACTTC.

The gene calls are TRBV6-5 and TRBJ2-1, with 8 bases identical to TRBD1. Losses at the gene ends were 6 bases for V and 9 bases for J; bases not matched to a gene: 13. Germline loops: CDR1 MNHEY, CDR2 SVGAGI. CDR3 length: 15 amino acids. The CDR3 coding sequence is TGTGCCAGCAGCCCTATAAACCAGGGGGCCGGTGAGCAGTTCTTC. Translated, it gives CASSPINQGAGEQFF.